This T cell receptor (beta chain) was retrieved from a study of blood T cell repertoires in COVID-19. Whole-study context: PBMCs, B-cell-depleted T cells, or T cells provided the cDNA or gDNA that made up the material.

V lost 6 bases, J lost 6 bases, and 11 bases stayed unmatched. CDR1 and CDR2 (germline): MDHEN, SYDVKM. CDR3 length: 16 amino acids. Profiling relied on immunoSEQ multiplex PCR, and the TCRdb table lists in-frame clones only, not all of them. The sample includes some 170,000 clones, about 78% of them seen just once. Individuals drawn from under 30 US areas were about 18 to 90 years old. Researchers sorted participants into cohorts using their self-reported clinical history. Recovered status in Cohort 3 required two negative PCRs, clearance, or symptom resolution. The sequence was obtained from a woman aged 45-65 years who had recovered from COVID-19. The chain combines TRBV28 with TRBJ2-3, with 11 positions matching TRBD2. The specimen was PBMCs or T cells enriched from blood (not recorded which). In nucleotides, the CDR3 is TGTGCCAGCAGGCTGACCCCGGGACTAGCGGTGGATACGCAGTATTTT. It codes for CASRLTPGLAVDTQYF.